Sequencing of this T cell receptor (beta chain) was carried out in a study of blood T cell repertoires in COVID-19. As processed by the authors: Quantification of nucleated cells was approximated via reference gene primer amplification. Only in-frame clones appear in the TCRdb table, and some are missing; sequencing was by immunoSEQ multiplex PCR. The V and J calls and clone size come from that table; D and trimming were worked out from the DNA. The sample lists a few hundred thousand clones; around 87% were seen once. The receptor was isolated from a woman in her thirties with COVID-19, enrolled during active disease. The sequencing input was peripheral blood.

The chain's CDR3 is CAVREGGYGYTF. The CDR3, as DNA: TGTGCCGTCCGGGAGGGTGGGTATGGCTACACCTTC. The chain recombines TRBV28 with TRBJ1-2; D not certain. The CDR3 is 12 amino acids. V lost 11 bases and J 5 bases, leaving 15 bases between the germline ends. The germline CDR1 and CDR2 sequences are MDHEN and SYDVKM.